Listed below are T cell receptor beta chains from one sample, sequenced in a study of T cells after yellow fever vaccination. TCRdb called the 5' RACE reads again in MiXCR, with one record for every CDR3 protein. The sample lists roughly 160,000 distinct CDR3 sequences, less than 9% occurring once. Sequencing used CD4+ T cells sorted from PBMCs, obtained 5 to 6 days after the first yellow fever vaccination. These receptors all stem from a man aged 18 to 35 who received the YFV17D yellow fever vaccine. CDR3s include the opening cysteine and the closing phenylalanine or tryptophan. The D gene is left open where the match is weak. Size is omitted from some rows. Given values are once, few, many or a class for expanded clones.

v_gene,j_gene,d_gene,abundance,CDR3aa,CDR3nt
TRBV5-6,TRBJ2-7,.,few,CASSLGNYEQYF,TGTGCCAGCAGCTTGGGTAACTACGAGCAGTACTTC
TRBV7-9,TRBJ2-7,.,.,CASNGGNSYEQYF,TGTGCCAGCAATGGGGGGAACTCCTACGAGCAGTACTTC
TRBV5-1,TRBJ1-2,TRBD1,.,CASSSGTGGISGYTF,TGCGCCAGCAGCTCGGGAACAGGGGGCATTAGTGGCTACACCTTC
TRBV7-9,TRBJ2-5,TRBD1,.,CASSGTDNSVETQYF,TGTGCCAGCAGCGGGACAGATAATAGTGTGGAGACCCAGTACTTC
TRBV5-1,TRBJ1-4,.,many,CASSTQGATNEKLFF,TGCGCCAGCAGCACGCAGGGTGCAACTAATGAAAAACTGTTTTTT
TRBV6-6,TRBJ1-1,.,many,CASSYGGNGFF,TGTGCCAGCAGTTACGGGGGCAACGGTTTCTTT
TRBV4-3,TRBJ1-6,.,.,CASSQGSAGKNSPLHF,TGCGCCAGCAGCCAAGGGTCGGCAGGAAAAAATTCACCCCTCCACTTT
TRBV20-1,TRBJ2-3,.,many,CSAEGPGLDTQYF,TGCAGTGCTGAAGGCCCGGGGTTGGATACGCAGTATTTT
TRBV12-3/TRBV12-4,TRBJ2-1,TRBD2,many,CASRILAGGANEQFF,TGTGCCAGCAGGATACTAGCGGGGGGGGCCAATGAGCAGTTCTTC
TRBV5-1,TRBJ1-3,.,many,CASSLGRTADGNTIYF,TGCGCCAGCAGCTTGGGACGGACGGCAGACGGAAACACCATATATTTT
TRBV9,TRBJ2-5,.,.,CASSVAGETSQYF,TGTGCCAGCAGCGTAGCGGGGGAGACGTCCCAGTACTTC
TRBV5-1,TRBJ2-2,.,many,CASSRSGVDTGELFF,TGCGCCAGCAGCCGCTCCGGCGTCGACACCGGGGAGCTGTTTTTT
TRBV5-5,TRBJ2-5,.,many,CASSSLGPKETQYF,TGTGCCAGCAGCTCGCTGGGGCCCAAAGAGACCCAGTACTTC
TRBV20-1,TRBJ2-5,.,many,CSARGRGQGPQETQYF,TGCAGTGCTAGGGGCCGCGGGCAGGGCCCCCAAGAGACCCAGTACTTC
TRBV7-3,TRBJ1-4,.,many,CASSLTRESNEKLFF,TGTGCCAGCAGCTTAACGAGGGAATCTAATGAAAAACTGTTTTTT
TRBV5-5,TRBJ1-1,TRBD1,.,CASSSTGASKGEAFF,TGTGCCAGCAGCTCGACAGGGGCCTCCAAGGGTGAAGCTTTCTTT
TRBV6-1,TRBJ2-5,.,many,CASSKDRQRPWGETQYF,TGTGCCAGCAGTAAAGACAGACAGCGACCCTGGGGAGAGACCCAGTACTTC
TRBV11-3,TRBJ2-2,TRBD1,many,CASSRTGWRELFF,TGTGCCAGCAGTCGGACAGGGTGGCGGGAGCTGTTTTTT
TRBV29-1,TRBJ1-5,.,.,CSVETLERSQHF,TGCAGCGTTGAAACCCTAGAGAGGTCCCAGCATTTT
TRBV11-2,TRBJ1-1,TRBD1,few,CASSLDREVEAFF,TGTGCCAGCAGCTTGGACAGGGAGGTTGAAGCTTTCTTT
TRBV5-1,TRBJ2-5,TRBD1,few,CASSSATGVETQYF,TGCGCCAGCAGCTCGGCGACAGGGGTGGAGACCCAGTACTTC
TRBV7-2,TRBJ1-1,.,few,CASSLAYQGRTEAFF,TGTGCCAGCAGCTTAGCGTACCAGGGTAGGACTGAAGCTTTCTTT
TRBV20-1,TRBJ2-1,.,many,CSARRVTTSYNEQFF,TGCAGTGCTAGGAGAGTGACTACCTCCTACAATGAGCAGTTCTTC
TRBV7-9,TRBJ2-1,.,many,CASSPQVPREEQFF,TGTGCCAGCAGCCCGCAGGTCCCCCGGGAAGAGCAGTTCTTC
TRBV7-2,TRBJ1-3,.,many,CASSHSRHGNTIYF,TGTGCCAGCAGCCATAGTCGCCATGGAAACACCATATATTTT
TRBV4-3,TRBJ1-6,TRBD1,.,CASSQDLGGSNSPLHF,TGCGCCAGCAGCCAAGATTTAGGGGGCTCTAATTCACCCCTCCACTTT
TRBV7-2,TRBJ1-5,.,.,CASSQEGWGPQHF,TGTGCCAGCAGTCAAGAGGGTTGGGGACCCCAGCATTTT
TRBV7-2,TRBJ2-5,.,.,CASSLNLAQETQYF,TGTGCCAGCAGCTTAAATCTAGCCCAAGAGACCCAGTACTTC
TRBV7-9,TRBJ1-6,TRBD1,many,CASSGQGDSPLHF,TGTGCCAGCTCGGGGCAGGGGGATTCACCCCTCCACTTT
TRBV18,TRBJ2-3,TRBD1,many,CASSPRTGRTADTQYF,TGTGCCAGCTCACCACGGACAGGGAGGACAGCAGATACGCAGTATTTT
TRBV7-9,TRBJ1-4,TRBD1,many,CASSVGQGGEKLFF,TGTGCCAGCAGCGTCGGACAGGGGGGCGAAAAACTGTTTTTT
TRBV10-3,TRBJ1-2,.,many,CAIRRHNYGYTF,TGTGCCATCAGAAGACATAACTATGGCTACACCTTC
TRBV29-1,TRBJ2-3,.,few,CSVGVPASTDTQYF,TGCAGCGTTGGGGTCCCTGCTAGCACAGATACGCAGTATTTT
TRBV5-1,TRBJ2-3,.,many,CASSFGGTDTQYF,TGTGCCAGCAGCTTTGGGGGGACAGATACGCAGTATTTT
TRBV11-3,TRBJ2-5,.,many,CASSLDGQETQYF,TGTGCCAGCAGCTTAGACGGTCAAGAGACCCAGTACTTC
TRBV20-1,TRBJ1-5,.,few,CSARNFQGNNQPQHF,TGCAGTGCTAGGAATTTCCAAGGAAACAATCAGCCCCAGCATTTT
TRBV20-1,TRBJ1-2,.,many,CSASLAGYGYTF,TGCAGTGCTAGTTTGGCAGGCTATGGCTACACCTTC
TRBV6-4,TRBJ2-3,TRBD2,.,CASIVRLAGGHQDTQYF,TGTGCCAGCATCGTACGGCTAGCGGGGGGCCATCAAGATACGCAGTATTTT
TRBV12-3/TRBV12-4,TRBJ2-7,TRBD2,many,CASSSLAGPTYEQYF,TGTGCCAGCAGTTCTCTAGCGGGGCCGACCTACGAGCAGTACTTC
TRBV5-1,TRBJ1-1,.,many,CATSDGLNTEAFF,TGCGCCACTTCGGACGGACTGAACACTGAAGCTTTCTTT
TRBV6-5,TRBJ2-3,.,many,CASSYSFTDTQYF,TGTGCCAGCAGTTACTCCTTCACAGATACGCAGTATTTT
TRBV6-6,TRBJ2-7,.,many,CASRDYTYEQYF,TGTGCCAGCAGGGACTATACCTACGAGCAGTACTTC
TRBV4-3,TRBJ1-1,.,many,CASSQSPNTEAFF,TGCGCCAGCAGCCAAAGTCCGAACACTGAAGCTTTCTTT
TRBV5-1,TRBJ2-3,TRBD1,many,CASSGVSGGKDTQYF,TGCGCCAGCAGCGGCGTGTCAGGGGGCAAAGATACGCAGTATTTT
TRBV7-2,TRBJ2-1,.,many,CASSFGARSYNEQFF,TGTGCCAGCAGCTTTGGGGCGCGGTCCTACAATGAGCAGTTCTTC
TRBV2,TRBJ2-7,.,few,CASRSGDEQYF,TGTGCCAGCAGGTCAGGGGACGAGCAGTACTTC
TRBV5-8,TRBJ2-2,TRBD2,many,CASSLRTSGDPNTGELFF,TGTGCCAGCAGCTTGAGAACTAGCGGGGACCCGAACACCGGGGAGCTGTTTTTT
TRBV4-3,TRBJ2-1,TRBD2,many,CASSQVLAGGYNEQFF,TGCGCCAGCAGCCAAGTTTTAGCGGGGGGTTACAATGAGCAGTTCTTC